Following are 8 T cell receptor beta chains from one sample sequenced in a study of cytomegalovirus exposure and HLA in healthy donors. 13 Jbeta primers and 60 Vbeta primers were used for the PCR. The repertoire was sequenced with immunoSEQ multiplex PCR; TCRdb's copy has only in-frame clones and lacks some. The sample consists of approximately 53,000 clones, approximately 72% of them appearing once. Sequences were obtained from PBMCs. The source of these receptors is a woman between 45 and 60 years old in good health and CMV-seronegative.

This chain connects TRBV27 to TRBJ2-1; D not resolved. The CDR3 is made up of 15 amino acids. Trimming took off 0 bases at V and 2 bases at J, with 8 bases between the two ends. CDR1 and CDR2 (germline): MNHEY, SMNVEV (reference sequence). The CDR3 is CASSLSERTYNEQFF. DNA for the CDR3: TGTGCCAGCAGTTTATCGGAGAGGACCTACAATGAGCAGTTCTTC.

This CDR3 reads CAWSVIREKLFF. The DNA for the CDR3 is TGTGCCTGGAGTGTAATCAGGGAAAAACTGTTTTTT. This rearrangement joins TRBV30 to TRBJ1-4, with no clear D. Germline V gives CDR1 GTSNPN, CDR2 SVGIG (reference sequence). V gave up 0 bases and J gave up 8 bases, with 7 bases separating them. The CDR3 is 12 amino acids.

J is TRBJ2-2 and V is TRBV5-6; no firm D call. This CDR3 is built from 13 residues. Between the trimmed V and J ends, which lost 2 bases and 5 bases, there was a span of 7 bases. CDR1 is SGHDT, CDR2 YYEEEE, per germline. The CDR3, as DNA: TGTGCCAGCAGCTTCCCGTTTACCGGGGAGCTGTTTTTT. This translates into CASSFPFTGELFF. The full variable domain, with the rest looked up from reference TRBV5-6 and TRBJ2-2, is DAGVTQSPTHLIKTRGQQVTLRCSPKSGHDTVSWYQQALGQGPQFIFQYYEEEERQRGNFPDRFSGHQFPNYSSELNVNALLLGDSALYLCASSFPFTGELFFGEGSRLTVL.

The rearrangement uses TRBV9 and TRBJ2-2; 13 bases agree with TRBD2. Germline CDR1 is SGDLS and CDR2 is YYNGEE. V was pared by 4 bases and J by 4 bases, with 7 bases of the junction left unmatched. The CDR3 length is 17 residues. The CDR3 reads CASSPRTSGSPTGELFF. In nucleotides, the CDR3 is TGTGCCAGCAGCCCCCGGACTAGCGGGAGCCCCACCGGGGAGCTGTTTTTT.

By proportion, this clone is medium-sized. The genes are TRBV10-3 and TRBJ2-2, with 11 bases that match TRBD2. The CDR3 loop spans 13 amino acids. The ends lost 8 bases at V and 7 bases at J; junction bases unmatched: 3. Germline V gene lookup returns CDR1 ENHRY and CDR2 SYGVKD. The CDR3 here is CAISGTSGGELFF. The CDR3 DNA is TGTGCCATCTCCGGGACTAGCGGCGGGGAGCTGTTTTTT.

This chain links TRBV18 with TRBJ2-3; 10 bases are a match to TRBD2. V was clipped by 3 bases and J by 11 bases; unmatched bases: 14. This CDR3 is 16 amino acids long. The germline gives CDR1 KGHSH, CDR2 LQKENI. The CDR3 sequence is CASSPSREAGGQMQYF. CDR3 in DNA: TGTGCCAGCTCACCGTCTCGGGAAGCGGGGGGGCAAATGCAGTATTTT.

The CDR3 DNA is TGTGCCAGTAGTGCTAGCGGGGGGTCCTACAATGAGCAGTTCTTC. This gives the protein CASSASGGSYNEQFF. J is TRBJ2-1 and V is TRBV19, with 11 bases lining up with TRBD2. The CDR3 loop spans 15 amino acids. Germline V lookup: CDR1 LNHDA, CDR2 SQIVND (reference sequence). Unmatched junction bases numbered 1, after V lost 5 bases and J lost 1 base.

V and J are TRBV28 and TRBJ2-5; 13 bases fit TRBD2. Trimming took 5 bases from V and 5 from J; bases not matched to a gene: 8. The germline gives CDR1 MDHEN, CDR2 SYDVKM. This CDR3 region has 16 residues. CDR3 bases: TGTGCCAGCAGTAAAACTAGCGGGGGGGCTAGGGAGACCCAGTACTTC. Translated: CASSKTSGGARETQYF. Supplemented by reference TRBV28 and TRBJ2-5, the full variable domain reads DVKVTQSSRYLVKRTGEKVFLECVQDMDHENMFWYRQDPGLGLRLIYFSYDVKMKEKGDIPEGYSVSREKKERFSLILESASTNQTSMYLCASSKTSGGARETQYFGPGTRLLVL.